This TCR beta chain was observed in a study of blood T cell repertoires in COVID-19. Study summary: Acute and convalescent COVID-19 specimens originated in the United States, Italy and Spain. From T cells, B-cell-depleted T cells, or PBMCs came the material, which was cDNA or gDNA.

As originally analysed: Reference gene primer amplification in the assay estimated nucleated cell counts. Clones were sequenced by immunoSEQ multiplex PCR, and TCRdb holds only the in-frame ones, with some missing. The V and J calls and clone size were taken over from that table, and D and trimming were inferred from the DNA. The data contain roughly 150,000 clones, around 90% of them singletons. The germline V and J ends were trimmed by 5 bases and 2 bases, with 16 bases remaining between them. The germline gives CDR1 MDHEN, CDR2 SYDVKM. This CDR3 region has 15 residues. The chain carries TRBV28 and TRBJ2-7, with a possible D match to TRBD1 (6 bases). The sequencing sample was made of peripheral blood. This TCR was sampled from a human donor in a cohort sampled during active COVID-19. The CDR3: CASSRTGSLTYEQYF. DNA of the CDR3: TGTGCCAGCAGTCGTACAGGGTCTCTAACCTACGAGCAGTACTTC.